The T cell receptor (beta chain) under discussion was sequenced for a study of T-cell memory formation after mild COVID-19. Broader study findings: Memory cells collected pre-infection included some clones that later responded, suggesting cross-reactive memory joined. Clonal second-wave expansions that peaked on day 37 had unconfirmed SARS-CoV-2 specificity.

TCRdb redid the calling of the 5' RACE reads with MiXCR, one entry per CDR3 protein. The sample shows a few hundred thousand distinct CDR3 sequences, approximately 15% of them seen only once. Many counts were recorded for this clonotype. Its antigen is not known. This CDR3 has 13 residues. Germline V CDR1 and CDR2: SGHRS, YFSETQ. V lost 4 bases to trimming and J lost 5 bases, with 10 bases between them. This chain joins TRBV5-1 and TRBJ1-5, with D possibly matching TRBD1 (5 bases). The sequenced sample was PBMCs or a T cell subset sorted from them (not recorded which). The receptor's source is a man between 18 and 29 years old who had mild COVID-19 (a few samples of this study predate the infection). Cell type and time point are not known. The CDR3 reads CASSPGGDQPQHF. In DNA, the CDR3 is TGCGCCAGCAGCCCCGGGGGGGATCAGCCCCAGCATTTT. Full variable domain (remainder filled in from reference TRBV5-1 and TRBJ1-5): KAGVTQTPRYLIKTRGQQVTLSCSPISGHRSVSWYQQTPGQGLQFLFEYFSETQRNKGNFPGRFSGRQFSNSRSEMNVSTLELGDSALYLCASSPGGDQPQHFGDGTRLSIL.